The TCR beta chain under discussion was sequenced for a study of cytomegalovirus exposure and HLA in healthy donors. This CDR3 has 11 residues. Trimming stripped 5 bases from V and 11 bases from J, with 11 bases between. Germline loops: CDR1 SGHTA, CDR2 FQGNSA. Primers: 60 Vbeta forward and 13 Jbeta reverse. The assay was immunoSEQ multiplex PCR, and TCRdb's table has in-frame clones only and misses some. The sample records approximately 190,000 clones, about four fifths being singletons. The sequencing input was PBMCs. The TCR was taken from a boy younger than 10 in good health and CMV-seronegative. The chain links TRBV7-2 to TRBJ2-3, with D possibly TRBD1 on 6 matching bases. CDR3 bases: TGTGCCAGCAGCCCACTGGACAGGCAGTATTTT. Protein: CASSPLDRQYF. Using reference TRBV7-2 and TRBJ2-3 for the parts outside the CDR3, the full variable domain is GAGVSQSPSNKVTEKGKDVELRCDPISGHTALYWYRQSLGQGLEFLIYFQGNSAPDKSGLPSDRFSAERTGGSVSTLTIQRTQQEDSAVYLCASSPLDRQYFGPGTRLTVL.